This entry lists 28 T cell receptor beta chains sequenced from one sample in a study of cytomegalovirus exposure and HLA in healthy donors (dated by TCRdb to 2016 to 2017). The library was built by means of the immunoSEQ multiplex PCR assay. For the multiplex PCR, a mixture combining 60 forward primers for TCR Vbeta segments and 13 reverse primers for TCR Jbeta segments was used. The table comes from immuneACCESS by way of TCRdb, which keeps in-frame sequences with V and J called. Part of the clones is missing from these tables; in studies checked, under half for an unresolved V gene and the rest for unknown reasons. The sample contains about 200,000 clones, 65% to 80% of them found a single time. The ten largest clones capture 15% of the sample. Sequenced input: PBMCs. These receptor sequences come from a middle-aged man in good health and CMV-seronegative.

The J gene is TRBJ2-2, the V gene TRBV12-5, with a weak D call TRBD1 (6 bases). The germline V gene has CDR1 LGHNT and CDR2 FRNRAP. CDR3 length: 15 residues. The V and J ends lost 3 bases and 3 bases respectively, with 11 bases between them. CDR3 DNA: TGTGCTAGTGGTTTATGGGGGCGAGACACCGGGGAGCTGTTTTTT. Translation gives CASGLWGRDTGELFF.

This clone came up a few times. This chain connects TRBV5-6 to TRBJ2-1; D unclear. CDR1 is SGHDT and CDR2 is YYEEEE in the germline V gene. V was clipped by 0 bases and J by 2 bases, with 9 bases between them. The CDR3 runs 15 residues. The CDR3 DNA follows: TGTGCCAGCAGCTTGGGCGCGGTAGCCTACAATGAGCAGTTCTTC. Its translation is CASSLGAVAYNEQFF.

The genes are TRBV19 and TRBJ2-3, with D possibly TRBD2 on 5 matching bases. This CDR3 is 15 amino acids long. V gave up 8 bases and J gave up 1 base, with 16 bases separating them. CDR1 LNHDA and CDR2 SQIVND come from the germline V gene (reference sequence). CDR3 bases: TGTGCCAGTGGAACATTAGCGAAGGGCACAGATACGCAGTATTTT. It codes for CASGTLAKGTDTQYF. Full variable domain (remainder filled in from reference TRBV19 and TRBJ2-3): DGGITQSPKYLFRKEGQNVTLSCEQNLNHDAMYWYRQDPGQGLRLIYYSQIVNDFQKGDIAEGYSVSREKKESFPLTVTSAQKNPTAFYLCASGTLAKGTDTQYFGPGTRLTVL.

The gene calls are TRBV28 and TRBJ1-2; the match to TRBD1 covers 8 bases. V shed 5 bases and J 7 bases; nucleotides not matched to a gene: 6. This CDR3 contains 13 residues. In germline, CDR1 is MDHEN, CDR2 SYDVKM. Here the CDR3 reads CASSTDRAVGYTF. The DNA for the CDR3 is TGTGCCAGCAGTACGGACAGGGCTGTTGGCTACACCTTC.

The chain joins TRBV7-6 to TRBJ1-1; D not resolved. There are 15 residues in the CDR3. Germline loops: CDR1 SGHVS, CDR2 FNYEAQ. Trimming shortened V by 3 bases and J by 1 base, and 12 bases separated the two germline ends. The CDR3 is CASSLARAGNTEAFF. CDR3 nucleotides: TGTGCCAGCAGCTTGGCTCGGGCGGGGAACACTGAAGCTTTCTTT.

The chain links TRBV15 to TRBJ2-6; D gene unclear. The V and J ends lost 0 bases and 1 base respectively, with 10 bases between them. CDR3 length: 17 amino acids. Germline lookup yields CDR1 LNHNV and CDR2 YYDKDF (reference sequence). CDR3 coding DNA: TGTGCCACCAGCAGAGATTTCGGGTTGTCTGGGGCCAACGTCCTGACTTTC. The encoded protein is CATSRDFGLSGANVLTF.

The chain links TRBV27 to TRBJ2-7; 7 bases are a match to TRBD2. V lost 2 bases to trimming and J lost 2 bases; unmatched junction nucleotides: 3. The CDR3 has 14 amino acids. The V gene's germline CDR1 is MNHEY and CDR2 SMNVEV (reference sequence). CDR3 sequence reads: CASSLREGPYEQYF. The CDR3, as DNA: TGTGCCAGCAGTTTAAGGGAGGGCCCCTACGAGCAGTACTTC.

V and J are TRBV29-1 and TRBJ2-7; TRBD1 agrees at 8 bases. Germline CDR1 is SQVTM and CDR2 is ANQGSEA. This CDR3 has 14 amino acids. V shed 4 bases, J shed 4 bases, and the junction held 9 bases outside the gene matches. The CDR3 nucleotides read TGCAGCGTTGGTCCCCCGACAGGGGCATACGAGCAGTACTTC. It is translated as CSVGPPTGAYEQYF.

The chain couples TRBV19 to TRBJ2-7; TRBD1 might be the D (6 bases). The germline V gene encodes CDR1 LNHDA and CDR2 SQIVND (reference sequence). The CDR3 contains 14 residues. V gave up 1 base and J gave up 5 bases, with 12 bases separating them. CDR3 region: CASSIGQGINEQYF. DNA of the CDR3: TGTGCCAGTAGTATAGGGCAGGGGATCAACGAGCAGTACTTC.

The rearrangement links TRBV18 to TRBJ2-5; D may be TRBD2 (5 bases). Trimming took 3 bases from V and 5 from J, leaving 10 bases between them. CDR1 KGHSH and CDR2 LQKENI come from the germline V gene. The CDR3 has 13 residues. The CDR3 sequence: CASSPRGIETQYF. CDR3 sequence (DNA): TGTGCCAGCTCACCTCGGGGAATTGAGACCCAGTACTTC.

The chain couples TRBV5-4 to TRBJ2-2; 7 positions match TRBD1. Germline lookup yields CDR1 SGHNT and CDR2 YYREEE (reference sequence). The V segment lost 0 bases and the J segment 8 bases; nucleotides outside the gene matches: 4. There are 14 residues in the CDR3. CDR3 nucleotide sequence: TGTGCCAGCAGCTTGGAAGGGGGCAGTGGGGAGCTGTTTTTT. Amino acids: CASSLEGGSGELFF.

This rearrangement joins TRBV7-9 to TRBJ2-5, with 9 bases lining up with TRBD2. The CDR3 totals 18 residues. Germline V gene sequence: CDR1 SEHNR, CDR2 FQNEAQ (reference sequence). V shed 1 base, J shed 0 bases, and the junction held 9 bases outside the gene matches. Here the CDR3 DNA reads TGTGCCAGCAGCTTAGGGCGGCTAGCGGGACTGTACCAAGAGACCCAGTACTTC. Translated: CASSLGRLAGLYQETQYF.

The V gene is TRBV11-2, the J gene TRBJ2-7; TRBD2 might be the D (5 bases). The CDR3 runs 15 residues. Per the germline V gene, CDR1 is SGHAT and CDR2 is FQNNGV. V was pared by 5 bases and J by 0 bases, with 14 bases between. The CDR3 region is CASSPALADSYEQYF. The CDR3 DNA reads as TGTGCCAGCAGCCCCGCTCTAGCTGACTCCTACGAGCAGTACTTC.

This sequence joins TRBV7-2 and TRBJ1-1; TRBD1 matches at 7 bases. V lost 4 bases and J lost 5; bases outside the gene matches: 7. CDR1 is SGHTA, CDR2 FQGNSA, per germline. The CDR3 sequence is 14 residues long. The CDR3 loop is CASSSNRGRTEAFF. The DNA for the CDR3 is TGTGCCAGCAGCTCGAACAGGGGTCGAACTGAAGCTTTCTTT.

The J gene is TRBJ2-2, the V gene TRBV7-8; TRBD2 aligns across 11 bases. Trimming took 9 bases from V and 4 from J; bases not matched to a gene: 7. Germline CDR1 SGHVS, CDR2 FQNEAQ. This CDR3 region has 15 residues. Here the CDR3 reads CARQLAGDGTGELFF. In DNA form, the CDR3 reads TGTGCCAGACAACTAGCGGGAGACGGCACCGGGGAGCTGTTTTTT.

This clone appeared once. The chain uses TRBV27 and TRBJ1-1; D might be TRBD1 (5 bases). Germline V lookup: CDR1 MNHEY, CDR2 SMNVEV (reference sequence). V dropped 3 bases and J dropped 2 bases, with 7 bases sitting between them. The CDR3 loop spans 13 amino acids. The DNA of the CDR3 is TGTGCCAGCAGTTTCCAGGGTAACACTGAAGCTTTCTTT. Protein: CASSFQGNTEAFF.

V gene TRBV10-3 combines with J gene TRBJ2-7; D may be TRBD1 (5 bases). The CDR3 has 13 amino acids. Germline-derived CDR1 and CDR2 are ENHRY and SYGVKD. The V end lost 7 bases, the J end lost 3 bases, and 13 bases lay between the germline ends. The CDR3 nucleotides are TGTGCCATCAAGTCGGGCAGGGACTACGAGCAGTACTTC. It codes for CAIKSGRDYEQYF.

This sequence joins TRBV2 and TRBJ2-3; 8 bases agree with TRBD1. The CDR3 covers 15 residues. Germline V CDR1 and CDR2: SNHLY, FYNNEI. Unmatched junction bases numbered 5, after V lost 6 bases and J lost 0 bases. As DNA, the CDR3 is TGTGCCAGCAGGGACAGGGCCATGAGCACAGATACGCAGTATTTT. As protein: CASRDRAMSTDTQYF.

The CDR3 is CASSSGLAGGPTDTQYF. Here the CDR3 DNA reads TGTGCCAGCAGCTCGGGACTAGCGGGGGGGCCCACAGATACGCAGTATTTT. The gene calls are TRBV9 and TRBJ2-3, with 16 nucleotides matching TRBD2. The V gene's germline CDR1 is SGDLS and CDR2 YYNGEE. Trimming removed 4 bases from V and 2 bases from J; junction bases left unmatched: 4. The CDR3 covers 17 residues.

V is TRBV5-1 and J is TRBJ2-5; a possible D gene is TRBD2 (7 bases). Trimming shortened V by 3 bases and J by 3 bases, and 18 bases separated the two germline ends. Germline V gene data show CDR1 as SGHRS and CDR2 as YFSETQ. This CDR3 region has 16 residues. The CDR3 nucleotides read TGCGCCAGCAGCTCTCCTAGGGGCGGGGGCGAAGAGACCCAGTACTTC. It translates to CASSSPRGGGEETQYF.

As for this clone: Compared with germline, one end of the junction differs, possibly owing to a read error. The rearrangement uses TRBV7-9 and TRBJ2-7, with TRBD2 identical over 13 bases. The CDR3 is 12 residues long. CDR1 and CDR2 (germline): SEHNR, FQNEAQ (reference sequence). The CDR3 nucleotides are TGTTCCAGCAGCCTGGGACTAGCGGGGCCGTACTTC. As protein: CSSSLGLAGPYF.

This chain links TRBV29-1 with TRBJ2-1; 8 bases are a match to TRBD1. The V gene's germline CDR1 is SQVTM and CDR2 ANQGSEA. Trimming cost V 3 bases and J 8 bases; bases outside gene matches: 12. CDR3 length: 15 residues. The CDR3 is CSVDSLGQVRDEQFF. CDR3 nucleotide sequence: TGCAGCGTTGATAGTTTGGGACAGGTACGCGATGAGCAGTTCTTC.

This chain uses TRBV25-1 with TRBJ2-1; 10 bases agree with TRBD2. Per the germline V gene, CDR1 is MGHDK and CDR2 is SYGVNS. CDR3 length equals 13 residues. The CDR3 sequence: CAAVAGGLNEQFF. For the CDR3, the DNA is TGTGCTGCGGTAGCGGGAGGTTTGAATGAGCAGTTCTTC.

This chain links TRBV7-2 with TRBJ2-5; a weak D match, TRBD1 (5 bases). Between the trimmed V and J ends, which lost 1 base and 1 base, there was a span of 7 bases. The CDR3 extends over 14 amino acids. Germline V lookup: CDR1 SGHTA, CDR2 FQGNSA. The CDR3 is CASSLEGSQETQYF. CDR3 DNA: TGTGCCAGCAGCTTAGAGGGGTCCCAAGAGACCCAGTACTTC.

The CDR3 sequence: CASSDRDLREGYTF. The CDR3, as DNA: TGTGCCAGCTCGGACAGGGACCTTAGAGAGGGCTACACCTTC. The rearrangement uses TRBV18 and TRBJ1-2; TRBD1 agrees at 8 bases. The CDR3 is 14 residues long. With 6 bases clipped from V and 8 bases from J, the junction kept 11 bases outside the gene matches. CDR1 and CDR2 from the germline V gene are KGHSH and LQKENI.

There are a few counts of this clone. The chain combines TRBV6-4 with TRBJ1-2; tentative D call: TRBD1 (6 bases). The CDR3 is 16 residues long. CDR1 is MRHNA and CDR2 is SNTAGT in the germline V gene. V lost 2 bases, J lost 2 bases, and 15 bases lay in between. CDR3 nucleotide sequence: TGTGCCAGCAGTGACAGATACACAGGGACCAACTATGGCTACACCTTC. This gives the protein CASSDRYTGTNYGYTF.

V and J are TRBV4-1 and TRBJ1-2; 9 bases match TRBD1. The CDR3 totals 14 residues. V shed 4 bases, J shed 4 bases, and the junction held 4 bases outside the gene matches. The germline V gene encodes CDR1 MGHRA and CDR2 YSYEKL. CDR3 coding DNA: TGCGCCAGCAGCCCTACAGGGGGCATCTATGGCTACACCTTC. Protein: CASSPTGGIYGYTF.

The gene calls are TRBV27 and TRBJ2-6; D is unresolved. Trimming took 5 bases from V and 0 from J, leaving 5 bases between them. Germline V gives CDR1 MNHEY, CDR2 SMNVEV (reference sequence). The length of the CDR3 is 14 residues. CDR3 residues: CASSTNSGANVLTF. The CDR3 DNA is TGTGCCAGCAGTACTAACTCTGGGGCCAACGTCCTGACTTTC.